The rows below give T cell receptor beta chains drawn from one sample of a study of identical twins. In TCRdb, the 5' RACE reads were re-called with MiXCR into one record per CDR3 protein. The sample carries about 250,000 distinct CDR3 sequences, around 8.8% recorded once. A further study also used this sample, focusing on yellow fever vaccine responses in identical twins.

The sequenced material came from CD8+ T cells sorted from blood. All receptors come from a woman aged 18 to 35 in good health. Both conserved end residues are part of each CDR3. A D gene is named only where the DNA matches it firmly. Expanded clones are given a class, and other clones once, few, many or no size at all.

clone_size j_call d_call v_call cdr3_nt cdr3_aa
many TRBJ2-3 . TRBV24-1 TGTGCCACCAGCAGGGACTCTACTAGCACAGATACGCAGTATTTT CATSRDSTSTDTQYF
many TRBJ2-3 TRBD1 TRBV20-1 TGCAGTGCGGGAGCAGGACAGGGGATGGCAGATACGCAGTATTTT CSAGAGQGMADTQYF
. TRBJ2-3 TRBD2 TRBV4-1 TGCGCCAGCAGCCAGGGAGGGGCTAGCGCAGATACGCAGTATTTT CASSQGGASADTQYF
. TRBJ2-7 TRBD1 TRBV20-1 TGCAGTGCTAGAAAACAGGGGTCAGCCTACGAGCAGTACTTC CSARKQGSAYEQYF
. TRBJ1-2 . TRBV20-1 TGCAGTGCTAGAGATCCCGGCAGACTAAACTATGGCTACACCTTC CSARDPGRLNYGYTF
many TRBJ2-5 TRBD1 TRBV7-9 TGTGCCAGCAGCGACGGGACAGTAGAGACCCAGTACTTC CASSDGTVETQYF
many TRBJ2-1 . TRBV9 TGTGCCAGCAGCGGTAGTGAGCAGTTCTTC CASSGSEQFF
many TRBJ2-3 . TRBV6-2/TRBV6-3 TGTGCCAGCAGCGGGACTTCTAGCACAGATACGCAGTATTTT CASSGTSSTDTQYF
many TRBJ2-7 TRBD1 TRBV5-6 TGTGCCAGCAGCAGCAGGCAGCAGGGGGATGTCGACGAGCAGTACTTC CASSSRQQGDVDEQYF
few TRBJ2-7 . TRBV14 TGTGCCAGCAGCCAAAACACCAGGGGCAGCTCCTACGAGCAGTACTTC CASSQNTRGSSYEQYF
. TRBJ2-4 . TRBV27 TGTGCCAGCAGTTTAGGTTGGGGGAACATTCAGTACTTC CASSLGWGNIQYF
. TRBJ1-4 . TRBV28 TGTGCCAGCAGTTTAGTGGGGGACAAAACCGTGAATGAAAAACTGTTTTTT CASSLVGDKTVNEKLFF
many TRBJ2-2 . TRBV13 TGTGCCAGCAGCTCTTCAGGGGCGGACGGGGAGCTGTTTTTT CASSSSGADGELFF
. TRBJ2-1 . TRBV25-1 TGTGCCAGCAGTGTTCAGGGAAATGAGCAGTTCTTC CASSVQGNEQFF
few TRBJ2-3 TRBD2 TRBV7-3 TGTGCCAGCAGCTTGAGGCGGGGGGGCCTCGCAGATACGCAGTATTTT CASSLRRGGLADTQYF
many TRBJ2-7 . TRBV27 TGTGCCAGCAGTTTTATCCTCCGAAGCTCCTACGAGCAGTACTTC CASSFILRSSYEQYF
few TRBJ1-1 . TRBV7-9 TGTGCCAGCAGGTCCAGAGATGGAAGCTTCTTT CASRSRDGSFF
. TRBJ2-7 TRBD2 TRBV28 TGTGCCAGCAGCTTCACTAGCGGGGCCTCCTACGAGCAGTACTTC CASSFTSGASYEQYF
. TRBJ2-2 TRBD2 TRBV3-1 TGTGCCAGCAGCCAAGCAACCTTAGCGGGGGCCCAACCACACACCGGGGAGCTGTTTTTT CASSQATLAGAQPHTGELFF
. TRBJ1-3 . TRBV6-1 TGTGCCAGCAGTGTGACACAACCCTCTGGAAACACCATATATTTT CASSVTQPSGNTIYF
many TRBJ2-7 . TRBV29-1 TGCAGCGTTGGTGATGTTGGCTCCTACGAGCAGTACTTC CSVGDVGSYEQYF
few TRBJ1-2 . TRBV20-1 TGCAGTGCCCGTGGAACGGGGTACTATGGCTACACCTTC CSARGTGYYGYTF
few TRBJ2-1 . TRBV4-1 TGCGCCAGCAGCCAAGAGGGGGCCTCCCTAATCTACAATGAGCAGTTCTTC CASSQEGASLIYNEQFF
. TRBJ2-3 TRBD2 TRBV7-9 TGTGCCAGCAGCATGACGACTAGCGGGAGGGCTCCCGATACGCAGTATTTT CASSMTTSGRAPDTQYF
few TRBJ1-2 . TRBV20-1 TGCAGTGCTAGGGCAACAGGACAAAGCTATGGCTACACCTTC CSARATGQSYGYTF
many TRBJ2-1 TRBD1 TRBV7-9 TGTGCCAGCAGCTCCCGACAGGGGGCGGTGTACAATGAGCAGTTCTTC CASSSRQGAVYNEQFF
few TRBJ2-5 TRBD2 TRBV12-3/TRBV12-4 TGTGCCAGCAGCCGGGGACTAGCGGGAGGGGAGACCCAGTACTTC CASSRGLAGGETQYF
many TRBJ2-7 . TRBV7-2 TGTGCCAGCACTGACCCGAGCTCCTACGAGCAGTACTTC CASTDPSSYEQYF
few TRBJ2-2 TRBD2 TRBV20-1 TGCAGTGCTAGGGGACTAGCGGATAACACCGGGGAGCTGTTTTTT CSARGLADNTGELFF
. TRBJ2-7 . TRBV3-1 TGTGCCAGCAGCAAAGAAGGTTTAGGTCCAGGGAACGCCTCCTACGAGCAGTACTTC CASSKEGLGPGNASYEQYF
. TRBJ2-1 . TRBV13 TGTGCCAGCAGCCAATACGGGACTTTTAGCTCCTACAATGAGCAGTTCTTC CASSQYGTFSSYNEQFF
many TRBJ1-2 TRBD1 TRBV9 TGTGCCAGCAGCGTAGATGGCCTGGGACAGCTGTATGGCTACACCTTC CASSVDGLGQLYGYTF
many TRBJ2-7 TRBD1 TRBV3-1 TGTGCCAGCAGCTCCGGGACAGGGTGGGACGAGCAGTACTTC CASSSGTGWDEQYF
many TRBJ2-7 . TRBV7-2 TGTGCCAGCAGCTTAGAAGGGCTGACCTACGAGCAGTACTTC CASSLEGLTYEQYF
few TRBJ2-1 TRBD2 TRBV4-1 TGCGCCAGCAGCCATTATGCGGGGGACAATGAGCAGTTCTTC CASSHYAGDNEQFF
few TRBJ2-7 TRBD2 TRBV7-9 TGTGCCAGCAGCTCGGGACTAGGAACCTACGAGCAGTACTTC CASSSGLGTYEQYF
few TRBJ2-7 . TRBV20-1 TGCAGTACTACAACTACCGGGACCGGTAACGAGCAGTACTTC CSTTTTGTGNEQYF
. TRBJ2-7 . TRBV27 TGTGCCAGCAGTGATCAGCGGAGCACCACCTACGAGCAGTACTTC CASSDQRSTTYEQYF
few TRBJ1-2 . TRBV28 TGTGCCAGCACCCCGGACAGCCTCTATGGCTACACCTTC CASTPDSLYGYTF
. TRBJ2-1 . TRBV20-1 TGCAGTGCCCCTCCCGGGCAATCCACCTACAATGAGCAGTTCTTC CSAPPGQSTYNEQFF
. TRBJ2-4 TRBD2 TRBV6-2/TRBV6-3 TGTGCCAGCAGTTTCTCGGCGGGGGGGGCCAAAAACATTCAGTACTTC CASSFSAGGAKNIQYF
many TRBJ2-5 . TRBV7-9 TGTGCCAGCAGCTTAGGACTTCGGGAGACCCAGTACTTC CASSLGLRETQYF
. TRBJ2-7 . TRBV7-2 TGTGCCAGCACCGTAGCGGTGGGCTACGAGCAGTACTTC CASTVAVGYEQYF
many TRBJ2-1 . TRBV12-3/TRBV12-4 TGTGCCAGCAGCTATGGGACCCACAATGAGCAGTTCTTC CASSYGTHNEQFF
few TRBJ2-2 . TRBV4-2 TGTGCCAGCAGCCCTCCCGCGCCCGGGGAGCTGTTTTTT CASSPPAPGELFF
few TRBJ2-5 TRBD2 TRBV5-6 TGTGCCAGCAGCTCTAGCGGGGGGGCGGATGAGACCCAGTACTTC CASSSSGGADETQYF
. TRBJ2-1 TRBD2 TRBV5-1 TGCGCCAGCAGCTTGGTCGGGGGGGCCTTTAATGAGCAGTTCTTC CASSLVGGAFNEQFF
. TRBJ2-1 . TRBV3-1 TGTGCCACCTGCTTCATGTTCGGGAGTCGAATGGACAATGAGCAGTTCTTC CATCFMFGSRMDNEQFF
many TRBJ2-7 TRBD2 TRBV15 TGTGCCACCAGCAGAGATCATACTAGCGGGTCCTACGAGCAGTACTTC CATSRDHTSGSYEQYF
many TRBJ2-4 . TRBV5-1 TGCGCCAGCGAGTCGGCGGACGAAAACATTCAGTACTTC CASESADENIQYF
many TRBJ2-2 . TRBV29-1 TGCAGCACTTGGGGCGCCGGGGAGCTGTTTTTT CSTWGAGELFF
. TRBJ2-7 TRBD2 TRBV6-5 TGTGCCAGCAGTCACCTAGCGGGGGCGAGTTACGAGCAGTACTTC CASSHLAGASYEQYF
few TRBJ2-7 TRBD2 TRBV20-1 TGCAGTGCTAGAGTAACGGGGGGGTACGAGCAGTACTTC CSARVTGGYEQYF
. TRBJ2-1 . TRBV2 TGTGCCAGCACCCAGGACCCGGGTTTGACCTACAATGAGCAGTTCTTC CASTQDPGLTYNEQFF